The clone carrying this T cell receptor beta chain has only one observation. The length of the CDR3 is 15 residues. CDR1 is SGHRS, CDR2 YFSETQ, per germline. V lost 0 bases to trimming and J lost 2 bases, with 6 bases between them. The sample is drawn from a study of blood T cell repertoires in COVID-19. Authors' processing steps: Nucleated cell number was recorded as an estimate derived from reference gene primer amplification. Libraries were prepared by immunoSEQ multiplex PCR; TCRdb keeps only in-frame clonotypes and omits some of them. V and J calls plus clone size are reproduced from that table; the DNA served to infer D and trimming. This repertoire shows about 94,000 clones, 80% to 85% found once; its top ten account for about 6.3%.

The sequence was obtained from a man between 60 and 70 years old with acute or convalescent COVID-19. Sequenced: peripheral blood. The chain combines TRBV5-1 with TRBJ2-6; D is unresolved. CDR3 coding DNA: TGCGCCAGCAGCTTGGACGTAGCTGGGGCCAACGTCCTGACTTTC. This codes for CASSLDVAGANVLTF.